This entry concerns a single T cell receptor (beta chain). This receptor's antigen is unknown. No base-level quality is on record; no much larger clone is a single base apart. Sequencing took place on an Illumina NovaSeq 6000. TCR cDNA was made using 5'RACE template switching, a step that added a universal primer site and unique molecular identifiers. cDNA synthesis was primed from both the TCR alpha and TCR beta constant segments. Library amplification involved two PCR steps, and the second step added sample barcodes and sequencing adapters. Sequencing of libraries was done on Illumina HiSeq 2500 (2x100 bp) or NovaSeq (2x150 bp). Per the original workflow: MIGEC was used to demultiplex reads and collapse the reads into UMI consensus sequences, and MiXCR was used for V(D)J alignment. Using edgeR on replicate PBMC samples, clonotypes were called vaccine-responding if FDR was below 0.01 and the log2 fold change was above 5 up to day 15. Each bulk clonotype received a CD4 or CD8 identity based on whether the sequenced CD4 or CD8 repertoire contained that clonotype at higher abundance. The public sequencing data were trimmed at Q25 with fastp and processed into clonotypes with MiXCR by TCRdb, which kept only in-frame beta chains. Rows matching on CDR3 protein sequence are summarized as one entry with the most common DNA and genes. It is TCRdb's table, rather than the study itself, that gives the V and J calls and clone size. Counted in this sample were some 400,000 distinct CDR3 sequences; roughly a sixth of them appeared once. 15% to 20% of the sample is held by the ten biggest clonotypes.

The sample is drawn from a study of T cells after yellow fever vaccination (dated by TCRdb to between 2019 and 2020). The study in broad terms: Libraries from fractions with low cell numbers were prepared with the SMART-Seq v4 Ultra Low Input RNA kit. To track T-cell clones before and after primary and booster YFV17D yellow fever vaccination, bulk TCR alpha and beta repertoires were sequenced longitudinally. Blood was drawn at multiple timepoints before and after primary and secondary immunization, with bulk PBMC replicates and cell subsets isolated. Two healthy male donors, one aged 18 to 30 and one aged 30 to 40 years, were included in the cohort. On the study overall, not on this receptor specifically: Computational filtering was required because FACS-sorted repertoires could contain abundant contaminating clonotypes from the bulk population. The secondary T-cell response was found to be weaker but faster than the primary response, with a peak reached on day 5 rather than on day 15. After the booster, most of the clones that had expanded following primary vaccination were detected again (just under 97% of CD4 and roughly 88% of CD8), which suggests that memory was broadly maintained. Because the study included only a couple of donors, the extent to which the findings can be generalized is limited. A small share of clonotypes was detected in both CD4 and CD8 compartments, with the overlap likely arising from convergent recombination.

The meaning of the sample's treatment or condition label: live attenuated yellow fever vaccine strain. At each blood-draw timepoint, two biological replicates of bulk PBMCs were obtained. PBMCs were isolated from peripheral blood using a standard Ficoll-Paque protocol. TriZol was used to extract RNA from bulk PBMCs, CD4 and CD8 fractions, and dextramer-positive and dextramer-negative fractions. Inclusive of the bounding cysteine and phenylalanine, the CDR3 is 14 residues long. Only CDR3 DNA is held: 42 bases, read in frame from base 1. The germline V gene encodes CDR1 ENHRY and CDR2 SYGVKD. Cut back by 8 bases and 3 bases, the V and J ends lie 16 bases apart.

The rearranged segments are TRBV10-3 and TRBJ1-1, with no confident D gene call. This receptor was identified in a man aged 18-30 years who received the YFV17D yellow fever vaccine. The sample consisted of PBMCs, taken before the yellow fever booster vaccination. At the DNA level, the sequence is TGTGCCATCGCGCCAATCTACGCGGACACTGAAGCTTTCTTT. This sequence encodes CAIAPIYADTEAFF.